This T cell receptor (beta chain) was found in a study of naive and memory T cell subsets. The study, taken as a whole, reports: Findings for naive and memory subsets could not be checked against ground truth.

The beta constant-region primer was an equimolar mix of two oligonucleotides covering TRBC1 and TRBC2. Ligated cDNA was amplified by four rounds of PCR with nested alpha and beta constant-region primers and SP2. TCRdb reprocessed the UMI-ligation and nested PCR reads with MiXCR, giving one entry per CDR3 protein. Among approximately 21,000 distinct CDR3 sequences listed, about 10% were seen once. CD4+ T cell IFNgamma after overnight CMV lysate exposure gave donor CMV status. After CD4 positive bead selection, the CD4-negative fraction gave CD8 T cells. There are 16 residues in the CDR3. Between the trimmed V and J ends, which lost 7 bases and 9 bases, there was a span of 22 bases. This clonotype was recorded a few times. Its antigen is currently unknown.

The receptor was derived from a human donor in good health. The V call is TRBV12-3 or TRBV12-4, the J call TRBJ1-6; D not resolved. The sequenced sample consisted of central memory CD8+ T cells from blood. This CDR3 is CASTRYGGPEGSPLHF. DNA of the CDR3: TGTGCCAGCACCCGATATGGAGGGCCCGAAGGTTCACCCCTCCACTTT.